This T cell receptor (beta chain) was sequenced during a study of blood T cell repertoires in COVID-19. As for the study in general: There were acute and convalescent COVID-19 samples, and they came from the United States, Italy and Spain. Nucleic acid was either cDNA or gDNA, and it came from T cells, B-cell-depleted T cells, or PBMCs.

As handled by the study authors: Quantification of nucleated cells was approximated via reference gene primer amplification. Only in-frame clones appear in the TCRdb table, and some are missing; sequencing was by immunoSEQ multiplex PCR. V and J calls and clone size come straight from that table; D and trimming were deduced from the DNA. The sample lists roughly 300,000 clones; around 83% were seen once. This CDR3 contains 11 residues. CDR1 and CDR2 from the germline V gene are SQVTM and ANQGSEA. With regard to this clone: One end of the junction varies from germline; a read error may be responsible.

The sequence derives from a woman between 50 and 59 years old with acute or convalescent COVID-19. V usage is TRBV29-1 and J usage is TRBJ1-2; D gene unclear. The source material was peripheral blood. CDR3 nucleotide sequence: TGCAGCGTTGAAGATCGGTTGTCGGAGGCCTTC. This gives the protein CSVEDRLSEAF.